Here is one TCR beta chain with its context. The antigen is not known. This sample stems from a study of OX40 agonist ivuxolimab in advanced cancers. Study-level information: Dose-escalation subjects each had hepatocellular carcinoma, melanoma, renal cell or head and neck cancer. The study reported partial responses in three patients: one hepatocellular carcinoma, two cutaneous melanoma.

Findings and caveats of the study: Partial responders dosed at 0.1-3.0 mg/kg displayed clonal expansion ranking among the lowest. The study found that CD8+ T cells averaged more expanded clones than CD4+.

CDR1 SGHTA and CDR2 FQGNSA come from the germline V gene. The CDR3 runs 15 residues. Trimming shortened V by 2 bases and J by 3 bases, and 11 bases separated the two germline ends. Only in-frame clones appear in the TCRdb table, and some are missing; sequencing was by immunoSEQ multiplex PCR. This table holds about 61,000 clones, 82% found once. The chain joins TRBV7-2 to TRBJ1-5; no reliable D call. The source of this sequence is an adult with an advanced solid tumor such as melanoma, head and neck, liver or kidney cancer. The sample was CD4+ or CD8+ T cells sorted from blood, taken in a trial of the OX40 agonist ivuxolimab. CDR3 nucleotide sequence: TGTGCCAGCAGCTTAATTGTAGGGTACAATCAGCCCCAGCATTTT. Translated, it gives CASSLIVGYNQPQHF.